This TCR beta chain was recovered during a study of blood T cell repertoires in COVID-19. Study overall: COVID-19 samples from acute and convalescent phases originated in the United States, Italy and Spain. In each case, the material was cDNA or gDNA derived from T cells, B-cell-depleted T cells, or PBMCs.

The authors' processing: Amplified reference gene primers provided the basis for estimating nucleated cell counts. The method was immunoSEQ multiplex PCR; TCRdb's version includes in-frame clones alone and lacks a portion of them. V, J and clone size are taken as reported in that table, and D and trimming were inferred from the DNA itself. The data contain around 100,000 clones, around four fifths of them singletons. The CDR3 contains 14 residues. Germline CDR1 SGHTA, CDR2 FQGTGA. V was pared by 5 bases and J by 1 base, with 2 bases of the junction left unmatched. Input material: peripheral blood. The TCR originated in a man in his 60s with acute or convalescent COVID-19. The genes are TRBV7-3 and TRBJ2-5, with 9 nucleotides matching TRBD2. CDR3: CASSVTSGQETQYF. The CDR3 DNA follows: TGTGCCAGCAGCGTGACTAGCGGCCAAGAGACCCAGTACTTC.